Listed below are T cell receptor beta chains from one sample, sequenced in a study of cytomegalovirus exposure and HLA in healthy donors. TCRdb's table, derived via immunoSEQ multiplex PCR, lists solely in-frame clones and lacks some. The listing contains under 70,000 clones. The sample consisted of PBMCs. The receptors stem from a female donor in good health and CMV-seropositive. The CDR3 runs from the conserved cysteine through the conserved F or W. A D gene is named only where the DNA matches it firmly.

j_gene: TRBJ2-7; v_gene: TRBV30; d_gene: TRBD2; CDR3nt: TGTGCCGGGAGAGAAGTATCAGCGGGAATCTACGAGCAGTACTTC; CDR3aa: CAGREVSAGIYEQYF
j_gene: TRBJ2-7; v_gene: TRBV14; d_gene: TRBD1; CDR3nt: TGTGCCAGCAGCCCCCAGGGACAGGGGGTCGAGCAGTACTTC; CDR3aa: CASSPQGQGVEQYF
j_gene: TRBJ1-2; v_gene: TRBV15; d_gene: NA; CDR3nt: TGTGCCACCAGCAGAGATCGCCAAGGGGCTAAGGGCTACACCTTC; CDR3aa: CATSRDRQGAKGYTF
j_gene: TRBJ1-1; v_gene: TRBV28; d_gene: NA; CDR3nt: TGTGCCAGCAGAACGAATCGGGAAAACACTGAAGCTTTCTTT; CDR3aa: CASRTNRENTEAFF
j_gene: TRBJ2-2; v_gene: TRBV9; d_gene: TRBD2; CDR3nt: TGTGCCAGCAGCGTTAGCGGGAGCAGTACCGGGGAGCTGTTTTTT; CDR3aa: CASSVSGSSTGELFF
j_gene: TRBJ1-1; v_gene: TRBV19; d_gene: NA; CDR3nt: TGTGCCAGTAGTATAGTGGACGGGAGAAAAACTGAAGCTTTCTTT; CDR3aa: CASSIVDGRKTEAFF
j_gene: TRBJ2-3; v_gene: TRBV20-1; d_gene: NA; CDR3nt: TGCAGTATAGAAGCCACAGATACGCAGTATTTT; CDR3aa: CSIEATDTQYF
j_gene: TRBJ2-2; v_gene: TRBV10-3; d_gene: TRBD2; CDR3nt: TGTGCCATCAGTGAGCGGTCGGGGGGGGCCGGGGAGCTGTTTTTT; CDR3aa: CAISERSGGAGELFF
j_gene: TRBJ2-7; v_gene: TRBV23-1; d_gene: TRBD2; CDR3nt: TGCGCCAGCAGTGAGACTAGCGGGCCCTCCTACGAGCAGTACTTC; CDR3aa: CASSETSGPSYEQYF
j_gene: TRBJ1-1; v_gene: TRBV6-5; d_gene: NA; CDR3nt: TGTGCCAGCAGTTCCGGGGTGAACACTGAAGCTTTCTTT; CDR3aa: CASSSGVNTEAFF
j_gene: TRBJ2-7; v_gene: TRBV7-9; d_gene: TRBD1; CDR3nt: TGTGCCAGCAGCTTAGGGACAGGGGGAGCTTACGAGCAGTACTTC; CDR3aa: CASSLGTGGAYEQYF
j_gene: TRBJ1-1; v_gene: TRBV6-5; d_gene: NA; CDR3nt: TGTGCCAGCGGCCGAGGTCTTGAAGCTTTCTTT; CDR3aa: CASGRGLEAFF
j_gene: TRBJ1-1; v_gene: TRBV5-1; d_gene: NA; CDR3nt: TGCGCCAGCAGCTTCGAGGGGGACACTGAAGCTTTCTTT; CDR3aa: CASSFEGDTEAFF
j_gene: TRBJ2-7; v_gene: TRBV5-1; d_gene: TRBD1; CDR3nt: TGCGCCAGCAGCCAACAGGGGGACTTGAGCGAGCAGTACTTC; CDR3aa: CASSQQGDLSEQYF
j_gene: TRBJ2-7; v_gene: TRBV19; d_gene: NA; CDR3nt: TGTGCCAGTAGTATAGATCTTCCCGGTGCCGGGTCTCTCTACGAGCAGTACTTC; CDR3aa: CASSIDLPGAGSLYEQYF
j_gene: TRBJ1-5; v_gene: TRBV30; d_gene: NA; CDR3nt: TGTGCCGGGAGTGTACCCCCCCCAGGGAATCAGCCCCAGCATTTT; CDR3aa: CAGSVPPPGNQPQHF
j_gene: TRBJ2-7; v_gene: TRBV4-3; d_gene: NA; CDR3nt: TGCGCCAGCAGCCAAGATACGGTAGACGAGCAGTACTTC; CDR3aa: CASSQDTVDEQYF
j_gene: TRBJ2-3; v_gene: TRBV4-3; d_gene: TRBD1; CDR3nt: TGCGCCAGCAGCCAACTCAGACCGGGACAGGGGACAGATACGCAGTATTTT; CDR3aa: CASSQLRPGQGTDTQYF
j_gene: TRBJ1-1; v_gene: TRBV27; d_gene: NA; CDR3nt: TGTGCCAGCAGTAGAAGAGGGGGGGAAGAAGCTTTCTTT; CDR3aa: CASSRRGGEEAFF
j_gene: TRBJ2-7; v_gene: TRBV5-1; d_gene: NA; CDR3nt: TGCGCCAGCAGCTCAGGGTACGAGCAGTACTTC; CDR3aa: CASSSGYEQYF
j_gene: TRBJ1-1; v_gene: TRBV7-9; d_gene: TRBD1; CDR3nt: TGTGCCAGCAGCCAACGCCGGACAGGGGTAGGCACTGAAGCTTTCTTT; CDR3aa: CASSQRRTGVGTEAFF
j_gene: TRBJ2-3; v_gene: TRBV5-1; d_gene: NA; CDR3nt: TGCGCCAGCAGCTTGGATCCCCAGGGTAGTGCAGATACGCAGTATTTT; CDR3aa: CASSLDPQGSADTQYF
j_gene: TRBJ1-4; v_gene: TRBV7-9; d_gene: NA; CDR3nt: TGTGCCAGCAGCTTAGTTCTGGGCAAGGAAAAACTGTTTTTT; CDR3aa: CASSLVLGKEKLFF
j_gene: TRBJ1-2; v_gene: TRBV19; d_gene: NA; CDR3nt: TGTGCCAGTATCGAGGCGGGGCGGGGGAACTATGGCTACACCTTC; CDR3aa: CASIEAGRGNYGYTF
j_gene: TRBJ2-2; v_gene: TRBV5-1; d_gene: TRBD2; CDR3nt: TGCGCCAGCAGCCAGGGACTAGCGGGAGACACCGGGGAGCTGTTTTTT; CDR3aa: CASSQGLAGDTGELFF
j_gene: TRBJ2-2; v_gene: TRBV28; d_gene: NA; CDR3nt: TGTGCCAGCATCCCTGGGCAGAACACCGGGGAGCTGTTTTTT; CDR3aa: CASIPGQNTGELFF
j_gene: TRBJ1-6; v_gene: TRBV7-9; d_gene: NA; CDR3nt: TGTGCCAGCAGCTTACAGGGGCGGAATTCACCCCTCCACTTT; CDR3aa: CASSLQGRNSPLHF
j_gene: TRBJ2-1; v_gene: TRBV9; d_gene: NA; CDR3nt: TGTGCCAGCAGCCTAACCAACAGATACAATGAGCAGTTCTTC; CDR3aa: CASSLTNRYNEQFF
j_gene: TRBJ2-2; v_gene: TRBV5-6; d_gene: NA; CDR3nt: TGTGCCAGCAGCTTGGGGCAGGTCAAATACACCGGGGAGCTGTTTTTT; CDR3aa: CASSLGQVKYTGELFF
j_gene: TRBJ2-7; v_gene: TRBV5-1; d_gene: TRBD2; CDR3nt: TGCGCCAGCAGCGCGGGGACTAGCGGGACCTACGAGCAGTACTTC; CDR3aa: CASSAGTSGTYEQYF
j_gene: TRBJ2-7; v_gene: TRBV4-2; d_gene: TRBD2; CDR3nt: TGTGCCAGCAGCCTAGGGCTAGCGGGGGGCCGAGGGGACTACGAGCAGTACTTC; CDR3aa: CASSLGLAGGRGDYEQYF
j_gene: TRBJ2-1; v_gene: TRBV4-3; d_gene: NA; CDR3nt: TGCGCCAGCAGCGGGCGAGGGAAGGAGGCCCATACAGTGAATGAGCAGTTCTTC; CDR3aa: CASSGRGKEAHTVNEQFF
j_gene: TRBJ1-5; v_gene: TRBV7-9; d_gene: NA; CDR3nt: TGTGCCAGCAGCCTCCAAGGACAGCCTCTAGAGCCCCAGCATTTT; CDR3aa: CASSLQGQPLEPQHF
j_gene: TRBJ1-2; v_gene: TRBV27; d_gene: NA; CDR3nt: TGTGCCAGCAGTAATCAGGGATTGGGAGGCTACACCTTC; CDR3aa: CASSNQGLGGYTF
j_gene: TRBJ2-2; v_gene: TRBV6-4; d_gene: TRBD1; CDR3nt: TGTGCCAGCAGCTGGACAGGGGACACCGGGGAGCTGTTTTTT; CDR3aa: CASSWTGDTGELFF
j_gene: TRBJ1-2; v_gene: TRBV27; d_gene: TRBD1; CDR3nt: TGTGCCAGCAGGGGAGGGACAGGGCGTAACTATGGCTACACCTTC; CDR3aa: CASRGGTGRNYGYTF
j_gene: TRBJ2-1; v_gene: TRBV5-6; d_gene: TRBD1; CDR3nt: TGTGCCAGCAGCATCGGACAGGGGGCCGATGAGCAGTTCTTC; CDR3aa: CASSIGQGADEQFF
j_gene: TRBJ1-3; v_gene: TRBV4-1; d_gene: NA; CDR3nt: TGCGCCAGCTCGGGACTCTTACTCTCTGGAAACACCATATATTTT; CDR3aa: CASSGLLLSGNTIYF
j_gene: TRBJ2-2; v_gene: TRBV6-5; d_gene: NA; CDR3nt: TGTGCCAGCAGCCCCCAGGGGCCGAACACCGGGGAGCTGTTTTTT; CDR3aa: CASSPQGPNTGELFF
j_gene: TRBJ2-3; v_gene: TRBV29-1; d_gene: TRBD1; CDR3nt: TGCAGCGTCATGGGACAGCCCGGGGATACGCAGTATTTT; CDR3aa: CSVMGQPGDTQYF
j_gene: TRBJ1-2; v_gene: TRBV4-3; d_gene: NA; CDR3nt: TGCGCCAGCAGCCAAGAGTCCCTCTATGGCTACACCTTC; CDR3aa: CASSQESLYGYTF
j_gene: TRBJ1-2; v_gene: TRBV6-5; d_gene: TRBD1; CDR3nt: TGTGCCAGCAGTTATTTGCAGGGGGGTTATGGCTACACCTTC; CDR3aa: CASSYLQGGYGYTF
j_gene: TRBJ1-1; v_gene: TRBV5-6; d_gene: NA; CDR3nt: TGTGCCAGCAGCTTTTCGGCAGGGGCGAACACTGAAGCTTTCTTT; CDR3aa: CASSFSAGANTEAFF
j_gene: TRBJ2-7; v_gene: TRBV5-6; d_gene: TRBD2; CDR3nt: TGTGCCAGCAGCATACTAGCGGGTAAAGCCTACGAGCAGTACTTC; CDR3aa: CASSILAGKAYEQYF
j_gene: TRBJ1-4; v_gene: TRBV7-3; d_gene: NA; CDR3nt: TGTGCCAGCAGCTTAGTGGCAGGGGCCAATGAAAAACTGTTTTTT; CDR3aa: CASSLVAGANEKLFF
j_gene: TRBJ1-1; v_gene: TRBV19; d_gene: NA; CDR3nt: TGTGCCAGTAGTATAGGAGGCAGTGAAGCTTTCTTT; CDR3aa: CASSIGGSEAFF
j_gene: TRBJ1-1; v_gene: TRBV6-5; d_gene: NA; CDR3nt: TGTGCCAGCAGGCGGTCGACGAACACTGAAGATTTCTTT; CDR3aa: CASRRSTNTEDFF
j_gene: TRBJ2-7; v_gene: TRBV28; d_gene: TRBD2; CDR3nt: TGTGCCAGCAGTTTTTCGGGCAGAGCGGGACTAGCGGGATCAATAAAGTACGAGCAGTACTTC; CDR3aa: CASSFSGRAGLAGSIKYEQYF
j_gene: TRBJ1-1; v_gene: TRBV5-8; d_gene: NA; CDR3nt: TGTGCCAGCTGGTGGAGAGGGAAGAACACTGAAGCTTTCTTT; CDR3aa: CASWWRGKNTEAFF
j_gene: TRBJ2-1; v_gene: TRBV7-9; d_gene: NA; CDR3nt: TGTGCCAGCAGCATTGACAGAGCCTACAATGAGCAGTTCTTC; CDR3aa: CASSIDRAYNEQFF
j_gene: TRBJ2-1; v_gene: TRBV5-1; d_gene: TRBD2; CDR3nt: TGCGCCAGCAAAGGACTAGCGGGGGCCGACAATGAGCAGTTCTTC; CDR3aa: CASKGLAGADNEQFF
j_gene: TRBJ2-3; v_gene: TRBV4-2; d_gene: NA; CDR3nt: TGTGCCAGCAGCCAAGTACTCTTCTTGAGTAATACGCAGTATTTT; CDR3aa: CASSQVLFLSNTQYF
j_gene: TRBJ2-3; v_gene: TRBV9; d_gene: NA; CDR3nt: TGTGCCAGCAGCGTAGTAGGGACTTTTGCAGATACGCAGTATTTT; CDR3aa: CASSVVGTFADTQYF
j_gene: TRBJ1-6; v_gene: TRBV6-5; d_gene: TRBD1; CDR3nt: TGTGCCAGCAGTCGGGAGACAGGGGTTCATTCACCCCTACACTTT; CDR3aa: CASSRETGVHSPLHF
j_gene: TRBJ1-2; v_gene: TRBV28; d_gene: TRBD1; CDR3nt: TGTGCCAGCAGTTCGACTCCAGACAGGGGAGCTAACTATGGCTACACCTTC; CDR3aa: CASSSTPDRGANYGYTF
j_gene: TRBJ1-1; v_gene: TRBV4-3; d_gene: TRBD1; CDR3nt: TGCGCCAGCAGCCAACAGACAGGGATGAACACTGAAGCTTTCTTT; CDR3aa: CASSQQTGMNTEAFF
j_gene: TRBJ1-5; v_gene: TRBV6-6; d_gene: NA; CDR3nt: TGTGCCAGCCGGGGGGACTTAGATCAGCCCCAGCATTTT; CDR3aa: CASRGDLDQPQHF
j_gene: TRBJ2-3; v_gene: TRBV29-1; d_gene: NA; CDR3nt: TGCAGCGTTGAAGATCCCCAGGGGGGTCGCACAGATACGCAGTATTTT; CDR3aa: CSVEDPQGGRTDTQYF
j_gene: TRBJ1-1; v_gene: TRBV28; d_gene: NA; CDR3nt: TGTGCCAGCAGTTTTTACCGCAGGGGCACTGAAGCTTTCTTT; CDR3aa: CASSFYRRGTEAFF